The sequence of this T cell receptor (beta chain) was determined in a study of control samples from healthy donors and cancer patients. The V segment lost 4 bases and the J segment 4 bases; nucleotides outside the gene matches: 5. Germline CDR1 and CDR2: SGHRS and YFSETQ. The CDR3 covers 14 residues. Generated by immunoSEQ multiplex PCR, the TCRdb table keeps only in-frame clones and is missing some. There are around 170,000 clones in the sample; almost 90% occur only once, and around 5.1% lies in the top ten. This clone has only one observation. The V and J genes are TRBV5-1 and TRBJ1-2, with TRBD1 matching over 9 bases. The specimen sequenced was blood. This clonotype was obtained from a woman in her twenties or thirties in good health. CDR3 coding DNA: TGCGCCAGCAGCCCGGGACAGGGCGGCTATGGCTACACCTTC. Its protein product is CASSPGQGGYGYTF. Full variable domain (rest looked up from reference TRBV5-1 and TRBJ1-2): KAGVTQTPRYLIKTRGQQVTLSCSPISGHRSVSWYQQTPGQGLQFLFEYFSETQRNKGNFPGRFSGRQFSNSRSEMNVSTLELGDSALYLCASSPGQGGYGYTFGSGTRLTVV.